This record looks at one TCR beta chain sequence and its context. The data stem from a study of regulatory T cells in long-lasting Graves disease. The ends were cut back, 6 bases at V and 11 bases at J, with 26 bases in the middle. Germline V lookup: CDR1 KGHSH, CDR2 LQKENI. The CDR3 runs 16 residues. The time point denotes: newly diagnosed GD, antithyroid drugs for less than 3 months. PBMC-derived RNA was used for the TCR library. Arm-PCR of CDR3 regions and iRepertoire HTBI primers were the basis on which TCR beta libraries were built. In the original workflow: Among the samples, 60 or so TRBV and some 15 TRBJ segments were identified. In TCRdb, the multiplex PCR reads were re-called with MiXCR into one record per CDR3 protein. TCRdb's processing, not the study's, gives the V and J calls here. The sample shows about 620,000 distinct CDR3 sequences, 16% of them seen only once. These data were also reused for a study on T cells in Graves' hyperthyroidism and ophthalmopathy.

This clonotype was sampled from a woman under 40 with Graves disease. The chain employs TRBV18 and TRBJ1-5; D unresolved. The specimen comprised peripheral blood mononuclear cells (PBMCs), sampled at new diagnosis, from a patient treated with antithyroid drugs. CDR3 residues: CASSPQQNRRASAQHF. The DNA of the CDR3 is TGTGCCAGCTCTCCCCAGCAAAACCGGCGGGCCTCGGCCCAGCATTTT.